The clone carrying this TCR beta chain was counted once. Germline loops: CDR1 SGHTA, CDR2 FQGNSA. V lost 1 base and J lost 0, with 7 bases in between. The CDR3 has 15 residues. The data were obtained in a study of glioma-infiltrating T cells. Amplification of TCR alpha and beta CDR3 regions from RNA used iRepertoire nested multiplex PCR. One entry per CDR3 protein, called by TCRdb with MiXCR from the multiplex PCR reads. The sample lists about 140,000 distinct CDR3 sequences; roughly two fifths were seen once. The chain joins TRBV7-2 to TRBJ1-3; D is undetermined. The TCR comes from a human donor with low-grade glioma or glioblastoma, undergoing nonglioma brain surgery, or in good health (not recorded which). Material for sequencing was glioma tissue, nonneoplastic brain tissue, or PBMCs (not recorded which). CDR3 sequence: CASSLVGNSGNTIYF. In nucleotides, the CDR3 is TGTGCCAGCAGCTTAGTAGGGAACTCTGGAAACACCATATATTTT.